This TCR beta chain was captured by sequencing in a study of blood T cell repertoires in COVID-19 (dated by TCRdb to 2020 to 2022). Looking at the study overall: The collaborator samples originated in the United States, Italy and Spain and spanned the acute and convalescent phases of COVID-19. A de-identified subject ID, COVID-19 status, age in years and sex were almost always included in the sample metadata. Where available, HLA class I and class II types were taken from metadata supplied by the sample provider and were not determined by assay-based typing. A freely available public database, intended as a resource for researchers studying the immune response to SARS-CoV-2, is where the repertoires were released. Subjects who had been exposed to COVID-19, were actively infected with it, or had recovered from it provided the deeply sampled blood TCRbeta repertoires that made up the dataset. Samples came from the ongoing ImmuneRACE study (first 160 participants) plus 1,254 subjects from 6 global collaborators. The prospective study material was composed of cDNA or gDNA derived from T cells, B-cell-depleted T cells, or PBMCs. Study-wide conclusions, independent of this receptor: Clinical and demographic metadata were provided uncurated, with the amount varying by source and participant.

Participants in the prospective study were aged roughly 18 to 100 years, lived in about two dozen United States geographic areas, and enrolled through a virtual design. To assign participants to cohorts, the prospective study relied on clinical history that participants themselves reported in a screening survey and a study questionnaire. Each participant in the prospective study had whole blood, serum and a nasopharyngeal or oropharyngeal swab collected by mobile phlebotomists. Participants in the prospective study had the option to provide additional blood draws and questionnaires over a 2-month period. Prospective study blood samples were shipped either frozen or at room temperature before DNA extraction. TCRbeta CDR3 regions were amplified from genomic DNA by means of the immunoSEQ Assay, a bias-controlled multiplex PCR. On the study's bioinformatics: The number of nucleated cells in each sample was estimated by amplification of reference gene primers within the assay. Sequence reads were collapsed and filtered to measure the absolute abundance of every unique TCRbeta CDR3 rearrangement. For each sample, productive Simpson clonality was calculated by taking the square root of Simpson's diversity index across productive rearrangements. Sourced from immuneACCESS, this table was stored by TCRdb with only in-frame sequences that have V and J called. A share of the clones is absent; for the studies checked, an unresolved V gene accounts for under half, and the remainder has no known explanation. V, J and clone size are those of that table, while D and trimming were read from the DNA. The sample table contains fewer than 250,000 clones; only one count was recorded for about 87% of them. The top ten clonotypes cover about 2.5% of the sample.

This clone was picked up one time. The target of this receptor is not known. No quality values exist for individual bases; no much larger clone is one base distant. The clonotype originates from a woman aged 30 to 39 with acute COVID-19. The sequenced material came from PBMCs or T cells enriched from blood (not recorded which).

CDR3 loop: CASSQGAYSGNTIYF. In nucleotide form, the sequence is TGCGCCAGCAGCCAGGGGGCCTACTCTGGAAACACCATATATTTT. The chain employs TRBV4-1 and TRBJ1-3; possibly the D gene is TRBD1, per 6 matching bases. The germline ends are 9 bases apart after V is trimmed by 3 bases and J by 0 bases. CDR1 and CDR2, looked up from the germline V gene, are MGHRA and YSYEKL. There are 15 amino acids in the CDR3, from cysteine to phenylalanine inclusive. Of all the DNA, just the CDR3 is kept, 45 bases in frame from base 1.